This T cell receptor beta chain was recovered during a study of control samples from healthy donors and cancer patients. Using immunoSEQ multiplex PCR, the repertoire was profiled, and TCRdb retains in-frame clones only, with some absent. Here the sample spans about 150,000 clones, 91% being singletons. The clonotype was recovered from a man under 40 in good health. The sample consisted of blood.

The CDR3 DNA reads TGTGCCAGCTCACCATCGACCGTGGAAGCGTCTTTCTTT. This encodes CASSPSTVEASFF. The chain carries TRBV18 and TRBJ1-1; D remains ambiguous. The CDR3 extends over 13 amino acids. Germline V gives CDR1 KGHSH, CDR2 LQKENI. Trimming took 2 bases from V and 12 from J, leaving 16 bases between them. Based on the CDR3 plus reference TRBV18 and TRBJ1-1, the full variable domain is NAGVMQNPRHLVRRRGQEARLRCSPMKGHSHVYWYRQLPEEGLKFMVYLQKENIIDESGMPKERFSAEFPKEGPSILRIQQVVRGDSAAYFCASSPSTVEASFFGQGTRLTVV.